One and the same sample provided the 16 T cell receptor beta chains below, sequenced in a study of cytomegalovirus exposure and HLA in healthy donors. The study ran its PCR with 60 Vbeta and 13 Jbeta primers. The table came from immunoSEQ multiplex PCR; TCRdb's copy has only in-frame clones and leaves some out. Of approximately 150,000 clones listed, about four fifths were seen once; the top ten hold 4.9%. The sequencing sample was made of PBMCs. These receptor sequences come from a woman aged 18-29 years in good health and CMV-seropositive.

V usage is TRBV9 and J usage is TRBJ2-3; perhaps TRBD2 as D (5 bases). The CDR3 is made up of 15 amino acids. The ends were cut back, 0 bases at V and 2 bases at J, with 10 bases in the middle. Per the germline V gene, CDR1 is SGDLS and CDR2 is YYNGEE. The chain's CDR3 is CASSVDGVDTDTQYF. CDR3 bases: TGTGCCAGCAGCGTAGACGGGGTCGACACAGATACGCAGTATTTT.

The J gene is TRBJ2-2, the V gene TRBV5-1; TRBD2 aligns across 9 bases. Per the germline V gene, CDR1 is SGHRS and CDR2 is YFSETQ. V trimming: 0 bases; J trimming: 3 bases; junction bases outside the gene matches: 6. The CDR3 covers 17 residues. CDR3 nucleotide sequence: TGCGCCAGCAGCTTGGAGAGGACTAGCGAGCACACCGGGGAGCTGTTTTTT. It is translated as CASSLERTSEHTGELFF.

V usage is TRBV2 and J usage is TRBJ1-6; D not certain. The CDR3 spans 15 residues. The germline V gene has CDR1 SNHLY and CDR2 FYNNEI. Trimming removed 3 bases at V and 6 bases at J, with 12 bases between. This chain's CDR3 is CASSDNRNINSPLHF. CDR3 DNA sequence: TGTGCCAGCAGTGACAACAGAAATATTAATTCACCCCTCCACTTT.

The chain links TRBV11-2 to TRBJ1-3; 8 nucleotides line up with TRBD1. Germline V gene data show CDR1 as SGHAT and CDR2 as FQNNGV. V dropped 5 bases and J dropped 0; count of bases not matched to a gene: 6. The CDR3 extends over 16 amino acids. CDR3 residues: CASSPGQVVSGNTIYF. Written as DNA, the CDR3 is TGTGCCAGCAGCCCGGGACAGGTGGTCTCTGGAAACACCATATATTTT.

The chain couples TRBV11-3 to TRBJ2-3, with a tentative D call TRBD2 (5 bases). Trimming removed 4 bases at V and 5 bases at J, with 13 bases between. The CDR3 covers 14 residues. Looked up from germline, CDR1 is SGHNT and CDR2 is YENEEA. The CDR3 region has the DNA TGTGCCAGCAGCTCCGGACTGTTCATAGATACGCAGTATTTT. Its translation is CASSSGLFIDTQYF.

The chain joins TRBV7-3 to TRBJ1-1, with TRBD1 identical over 7 bases. The CDR3 is 15 amino acids. V lost 5 bases, J lost 0 bases, and 6 bases stayed unmatched. CDR1 and CDR2 (germline): SGHTA, FQGTGA. The CDR3 spells CASSQSGGMNTEAFF. The CDR3 DNA reads TGTGCCAGCAGCCAATCAGGGGGAATGAACACTGAAGCTTTCTTT.

The chain's CDR3 is CASSIGGGSSYNEQFF. DNA of the CDR3: TGTGCCAGCAGTATCGGTGGGGGGAGCTCCTACAATGAGCAGTTCTTC. V and J are TRBV25-1 and TRBJ2-1; D possibly corresponds to TRBD2 (6 bases). Per the germline V gene, CDR1 is MGHDK and CDR2 is SYGVNS. This CDR3 comprises 16 residues. V lost 5 bases to trimming and J lost 0 bases, with 14 bases between them.

V usage is TRBV5-1 and J usage is TRBJ1-3; a weak D match, TRBD1 (6 bases). Germline lookup yields CDR1 SGHRS and CDR2 YFSETQ. The CDR3 contains 15 residues. V lost 4 bases and J lost 0, with 11 bases in between. The CDR3 bases are TGCGCCAGCAGCCAGGACAGCCTCTCTGGAAACACCATATATTTT. Protein product: CASSQDSLSGNTIYF.

This clone was detected only once. Other DNA sequences in the sample encode the same CDR3. The chain carries TRBV30 and TRBJ1-1; D gene unclear. Germline-derived CDR1 and CDR2 are GTSNPN and SVGIG (reference sequence). The V and J ends lost 0 bases and 1 base respectively, with 6 bases between them. This CDR3 is 13 amino acids long. CDR3 loop: CAWSVRRNTEAFF. The DNA for the CDR3 is TGTGCCTGGAGTGTACGGAGGAACACTGAAGCTTTCTTT.

The V and J genes are TRBV7-6 and TRBJ2-1; 9 nucleotides agree with TRBD1. The CDR3 sequence is 16 residues long. The trim removed 2 bases at V and 8 bases at J, leaving 10 bases unmatched. CDR1 and CDR2 from the germline V gene are SGHVS and FNYEAQ. The CDR3 here is CASSLITGGWHDEQFF. CDR3 sequence (DNA): TGTGCCAGCAGCTTAATAACAGGGGGCTGGCACGATGAGCAGTTCTTC. Full variable domain (rest looked up from reference TRBV7-6 and TRBJ2-1): GAGVSQSPRYKVTKRGQDVALRCDPISGHVSLYWYRQALGQGPEFLTYFNYEAQQDKSGLPNDRFSAERPEGSISTLTIQRTEQRDSAMYRCASSLITGGWHDEQFFGPGTRLTVL.

The chain links TRBV10-3 to TRBJ2-2, with 7 bases fitting TRBD1. The CDR3 covers 16 residues. The germline V gene encodes CDR1 ENHRY and CDR2 SYGVKD. V trimming: 3 bases; J trimming: 4 bases; junction bases outside the gene matches: 8. CDR3 loop: CAISDERQGGTGELFF. The CDR3 nucleotides are TGTGCCATCAGTGATGAGAGACAGGGTGGCACCGGGGAGCTGTTTTTT.

This chain uses TRBV6-1 with TRBJ2-7; 10 bases align to TRBD1. The CDR3 contains 14 residues. The germline gives CDR1 MNHNS, CDR2 SASEGT. With V trimmed by 4 bases and J by 2 bases, 2 bases remained unmatched. CDR3 DNA: TGTGCCAGCAGTGTTGACAGGGGGCCCTACGAGCAGTACTTC. This codes for CASSVDRGPYEQYF.

CDR3 nucleotides: TGTGCCAGCAGCCCGGGACAGGGGATGCAGCCCCAGCATTTT. As protein: CASSPGQGMQPQHF. V gene TRBV5-5 combines with J gene TRBJ1-5, with 10 nucleotides matching TRBD1. The V segment lost 4 bases and the J segment 7 bases; nucleotides outside the gene matches: 5. The V gene's germline CDR1 is SGHKS and CDR2 YYEKEE (reference sequence). CDR3 length equals 14 residues.

This rearrangement joins TRBV5-1 to TRBJ2-5, with D possibly being TRBD1 (6 bases). Trimming took off 2 bases at V and 1 base at J, with 12 bases between the two ends. This CDR3 spans 15 amino acids. Germline values: CDR1 SGHRS, CDR2 YFSETQ. The CDR3 here is CASSFGRDTQETQYF. The CDR3 bases are TGCGCCAGCAGCTTTGGCCGGGACACCCAAGAGACCCAGTACTTC.

This clone was seen just once. This chain connects TRBV6-5 to TRBJ2-7; 8 bases agree with TRBD2. V shed 6 bases, J shed 3 bases, and the junction held 7 bases outside the gene matches. Per germline, CDR1 MNHEY and CDR2 SVGAGI. There are 14 residues in the CDR3. The CDR3 DNA is TGTGCCAGCAGAAGAGCGGGGGACGGCTACGAGCAGTACTTC. This codes for CASRRAGDGYEQYF.

J is TRBJ1-5 and V is TRBV4-2; D is unclear. V lost 1 base and J 0 bases, leaving 7 bases between the germline ends. This CDR3 spans 15 amino acids. From germline, CDR1 is LGHNA and CDR2 YNFKEQ. DNA of the CDR3: TGTGCCAGCAGCCAAGGCGGTGGTAGCAATCAGCCCCAGCATTTT. This translates into CASSQGGGSNQPQHF.